A single sample is the source of the 5 T cell receptor beta chains below, sequenced in a study of cytomegalovirus exposure and HLA in healthy donors. Primers: 60 Vbeta forward and 13 Jbeta reverse. Using immunoSEQ multiplex PCR, the repertoire was profiled, and TCRdb retains in-frame clones only, with some absent. Of about 120,000 clones detected, approximately 8.6% appear once; the ten largest clones hold 6%. Input material: PBMCs. The receptors were sampled from a middle-aged woman in good health and CMV-seropositive.

V gene TRBV28 combines with J gene TRBJ1-6; tentative D call: TRBD1 (6 bases). V was shortened by 4 bases and J by 9 bases, with 13 bases between the two germline ends. The CDR3 covers 14 residues. Per the germline V gene, CDR1 is MDHEN and CDR2 is SYDVKM. CDR3 amino acids: CASSSYRDGSPLHF. In nucleotides, the CDR3 is TGTGCCAGCAGTTCCTACAGGGATGGTTCACCCCTCCACTTT.

The chain uses TRBV27 and TRBJ1-1, with TRBD1 as a possible D gene (5 bases). With 5 bases removed from V and 10 bases from J, the gap between germline ends came to 20 bases. Germline V gives CDR1 MNHEY, CDR2 SMNVEV (reference sequence). The CDR3 has 14 amino acids. The CDR3 DNA reads TGTGCCAGCAGTGCGGTGTGGCTCCCCCAGGGAGCTTTCTTT. Translation: CASSAVWLPQGAFF.

This clone was seen a handful of times. V and J are TRBV10-3 and TRBJ2-7; D is possibly TRBD1 (5 bases). V was trimmed by 0 bases and J by 3 bases, leaving 9 bases between them. Germline-derived CDR1 and CDR2 are ENHRY and SYGVKD. This CDR3 region has 14 residues. CDR3 sequence (DNA): TGTGCCATCAGTGAGTCCCTCGACAGCTACGAGCAGTACTTC. It translates to CAISESLDSYEQYF.

The chain uses TRBV29-1 and TRBJ1-1, with 7 bases aligning to TRBD1. V lost 4 bases, J lost 3 bases, and 5 bases stayed unmatched. The CDR3 sequence is 13 residues long. Germline CDR1 SQVTM, CDR2 ANQGSEA. Written as DNA, the CDR3 is TGCAGCGTTGGACAGGGAACGGACACTGAAGCTTTCTTT. Amino acids: CSVGQGTDTEAFF.

V usage is TRBV19 and J usage is TRBJ1-3, with a tentative D call TRBD1 (6 bases). Germline loops: CDR1 LNHDA, CDR2 SQIVND (reference sequence). The CDR3 is 14 residues long. Trimming took 7 bases from V and 0 from J, leaving 10 bases between them. This CDR3 is CASKRTDSGNTIYF. For the CDR3, the DNA is TGTGCCAGTAAGAGGACAGACTCTGGAAACACCATATATTTT.